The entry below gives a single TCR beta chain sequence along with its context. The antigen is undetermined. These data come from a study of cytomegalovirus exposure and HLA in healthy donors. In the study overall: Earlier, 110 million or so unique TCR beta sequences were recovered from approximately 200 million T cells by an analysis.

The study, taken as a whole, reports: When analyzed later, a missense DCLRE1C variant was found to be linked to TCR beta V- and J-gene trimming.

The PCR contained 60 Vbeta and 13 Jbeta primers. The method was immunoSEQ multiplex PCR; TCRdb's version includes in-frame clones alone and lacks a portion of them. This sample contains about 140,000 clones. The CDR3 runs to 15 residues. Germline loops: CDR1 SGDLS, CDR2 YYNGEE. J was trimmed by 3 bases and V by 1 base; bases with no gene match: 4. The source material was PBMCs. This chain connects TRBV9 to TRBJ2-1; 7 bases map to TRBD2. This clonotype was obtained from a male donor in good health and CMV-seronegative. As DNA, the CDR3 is TGTGCCAGCAGCGTAAGCGGGGTGGACTACAATGAGCAGTTCTTC. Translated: CASSVSGVDYNEQFF.